A selection of T cell receptor beta chains follows, all from one sample in a study of cytomegalovirus exposure and HLA in healthy donors. TCRdb's copy holds only in-frame clones and misses some; the assay was immunoSEQ multiplex PCR. This sample's table has some 140,000 clones. Sequencing was done on a sample of PBMCs. These receptors all stem from a woman aged 40 to 50 in good health and CMV-seronegative. Each CDR3 is given with its conserved first and last residue. A D gene is named only where the DNA matches it firmly.

d_call	v_call	j_call	cdr3_aa	cdr3_nt
-	TRBV27	TRBJ1-4	CASTTTVGSWEKLFF	TGTGCCAGCACTACGACAGTGGGTTCATGGGAAAAACTGTTTTTT
TRBD1	TRBV15	TRBJ2-5	CATSRGGQGQETQYF	TGTGCCACCAGCAGGGGTGGACAGGGTCAAGAGACCCAGTACTTC
-	TRBV5-6	TRBJ2-7	CASSQVGRFSSYEQYF	TGTGCCAGCAGCCAAGTGGGGCGGTTTAGCTCCTACGAGCAGTACTTC
-	TRBV28	TRBJ1-3	CASTRGGSGNTIYF	TGTGCCAGCACCCGGGGGGGCTCTGGAAACACCATATATTTT
-	TRBV29-1	TRBJ2-1	CSVEATSGRLAGEQFF	TGCAGCGTTGAGGCTACAAGCGGCAGGTTAGCCGGTGAGCAGTTCTTC
TRBD1	TRBV2	TRBJ2-2	CASSADRANTGELFF	TGTGCCAGCAGTGCTGACAGGGCAAACACCGGGGAGCTGTTTTTT
TRBD2	TRBV7-2	TRBJ2-5	CASSLNILAGGPEQETQYF	TGTGCCAGCAGCTTAAATATCCTAGCGGGGGGGCCTGAGCAAGAGACCCAGTACTTC
TRBD1	TRBV7-3	TRBJ1-6	CASSLGGQGNSPLHF	TGTGCCAGCAGCTTGGGGGGACAGGGAAATTCACCCCTCCACTTT
-	TRBV6-6	TRBJ2-2	CASSYSIGPGELFF	TGTGCCAGCAGTTACTCTATCGGTCCCGGGGAGCTGTTTTTT
TRBD2	TRBV7-2	TRBJ2-7	CASSPLAGGSYEQYF	TGTGCCAGCAGCCCACTAGCGGGGGGCTCCTACGAGCAGTACTTC
TRBD2	TRBV19	TRBJ2-5	CASSSFRTSGGKETQYF	TGTGCCAGTAGTTCTTTCAGAACGAGCGGGGGGAAAGAGACCCAGTACTTC
-	TRBV7-9	TRBJ1-1	CASSLARELNTEAFF	TGTGCCAGCAGCTTAGCTCGGGAACTGAACACTGAAGCTTTCTTT
TRBD1	TRBV19	TRBJ1-2	CASSIGQGEGYTF	TGTGCCAGTAGTATCGGACAGGGTGAAGGCTACACCTTC
TRBD1	TRBV19	TRBJ2-7	CASSIMTGSYEQYF	TGTGCCAGTAGTATAATGACAGGGAGCTACGAGCAGTACTTC